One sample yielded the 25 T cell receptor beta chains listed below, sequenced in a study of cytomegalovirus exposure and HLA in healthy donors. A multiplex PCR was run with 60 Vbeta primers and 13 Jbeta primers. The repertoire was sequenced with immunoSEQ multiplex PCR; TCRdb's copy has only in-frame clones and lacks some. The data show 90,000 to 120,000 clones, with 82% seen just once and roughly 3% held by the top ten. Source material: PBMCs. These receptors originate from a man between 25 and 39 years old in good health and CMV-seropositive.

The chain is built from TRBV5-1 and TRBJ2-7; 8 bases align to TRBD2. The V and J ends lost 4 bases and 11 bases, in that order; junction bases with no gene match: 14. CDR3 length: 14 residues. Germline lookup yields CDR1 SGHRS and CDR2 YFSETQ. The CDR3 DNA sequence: TGCGCCAGCAGCCCGGGGGGGGGAACCGGGACCGAGTACTTC. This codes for CASSPGGGTGTEYF.

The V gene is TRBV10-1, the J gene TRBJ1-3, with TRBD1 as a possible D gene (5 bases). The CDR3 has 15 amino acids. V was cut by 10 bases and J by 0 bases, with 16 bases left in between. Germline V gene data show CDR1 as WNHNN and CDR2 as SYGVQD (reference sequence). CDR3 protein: CAINLGHTSGNTIYF. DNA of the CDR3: TGCGCCATCAATTTAGGACATACCTCTGGAAACACCATATATTTT.

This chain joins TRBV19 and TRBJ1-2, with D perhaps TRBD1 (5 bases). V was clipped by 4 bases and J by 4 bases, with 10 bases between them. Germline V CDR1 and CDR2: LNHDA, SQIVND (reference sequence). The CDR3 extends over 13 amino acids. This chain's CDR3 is CASSSGTAYGYTF. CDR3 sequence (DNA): TGTGCCAGTAGTAGCGGGACGGCCTATGGCTACACCTTC.

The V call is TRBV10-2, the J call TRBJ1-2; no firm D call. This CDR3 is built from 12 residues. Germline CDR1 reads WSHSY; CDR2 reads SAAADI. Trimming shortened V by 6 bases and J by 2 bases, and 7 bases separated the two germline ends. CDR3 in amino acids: CASRTENYGYTF. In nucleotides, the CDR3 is TGCGCCAGCAGGACGGAGAACTATGGCTACACCTTC.

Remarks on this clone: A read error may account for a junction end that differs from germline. In nucleotides, the CDR3 is TGTTCCAGCAGCCCGACCGGGACTAGTATGTATGAGCAGTTCTTC. It yields the protein CSSSPTGTSMYEQFF. This rearrangement joins TRBV7-9 to TRBJ2-1, with 8 bases fitting TRBD2. The CDR3 contains 15 residues. Germline values: CDR1 SEHNR, CDR2 FQNEAQ (reference sequence).

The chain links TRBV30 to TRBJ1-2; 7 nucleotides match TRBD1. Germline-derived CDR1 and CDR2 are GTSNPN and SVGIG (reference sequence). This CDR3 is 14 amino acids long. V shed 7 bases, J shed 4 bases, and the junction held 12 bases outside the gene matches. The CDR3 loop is CASPTGVGVYGYTF. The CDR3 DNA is TGTGCCTCACCAACAGGGGTCGGCGTCTATGGCTACACCTTC.

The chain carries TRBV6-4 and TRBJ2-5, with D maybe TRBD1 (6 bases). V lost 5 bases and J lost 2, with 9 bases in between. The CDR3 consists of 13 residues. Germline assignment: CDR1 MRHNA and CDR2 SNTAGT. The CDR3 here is CASSRQVQETQYF. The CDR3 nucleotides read TGTGCCAGCAGTCGACAGGTTCAAGAGACCCAGTACTTC.

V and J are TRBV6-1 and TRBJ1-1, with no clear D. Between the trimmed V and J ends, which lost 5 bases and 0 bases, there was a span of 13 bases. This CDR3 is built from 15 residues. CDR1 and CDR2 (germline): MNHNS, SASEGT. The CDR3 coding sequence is TGTGCCAGCAGTCACTTCGGGAGGATGAACACTGAAGCTTTCTTT. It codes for CASSHFGRMNTEAFF.

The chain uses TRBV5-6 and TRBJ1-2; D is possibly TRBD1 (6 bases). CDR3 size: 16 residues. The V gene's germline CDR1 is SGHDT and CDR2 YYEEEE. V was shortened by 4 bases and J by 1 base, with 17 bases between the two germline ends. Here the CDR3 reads CASSPRPDSINYGYTF. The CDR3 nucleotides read TGTGCCAGCAGCCCCCGTCCGGACAGCATTAACTATGGCTACACCTTC.

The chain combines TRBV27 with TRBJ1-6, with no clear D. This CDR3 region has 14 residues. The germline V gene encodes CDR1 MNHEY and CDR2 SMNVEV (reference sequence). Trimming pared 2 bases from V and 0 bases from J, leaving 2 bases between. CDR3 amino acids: CASSLRSYNSPLHF. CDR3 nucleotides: TGTGCCAGCAGTTTACGCTCCTATAATTCACCCCTCCACTTT.

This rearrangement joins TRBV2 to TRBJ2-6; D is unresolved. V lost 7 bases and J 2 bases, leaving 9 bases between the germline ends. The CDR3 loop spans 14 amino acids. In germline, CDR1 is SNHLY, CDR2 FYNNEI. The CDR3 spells CASIYSPGANVLTF. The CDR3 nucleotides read TGTGCCAGCATTTACAGCCCTGGGGCCAACGTCCTGACTTTC.

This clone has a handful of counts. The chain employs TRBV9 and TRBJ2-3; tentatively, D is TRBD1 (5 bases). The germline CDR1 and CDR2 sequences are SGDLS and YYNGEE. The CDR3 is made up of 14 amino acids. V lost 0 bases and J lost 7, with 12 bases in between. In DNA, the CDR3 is TGTGCCAGCAGCGTAGTGGCAGGGCCGAATACGCAGTATTTT. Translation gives CASSVVAGPNTQYF.

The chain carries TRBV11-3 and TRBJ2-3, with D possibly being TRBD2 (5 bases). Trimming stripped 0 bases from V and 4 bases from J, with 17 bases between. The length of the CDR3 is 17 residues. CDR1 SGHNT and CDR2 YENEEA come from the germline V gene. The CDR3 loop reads CASSLDWPGRVADTQYF. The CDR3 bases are TGTGCCAGCAGCTTAGATTGGCCGGGAAGGGTCGCAGATACGCAGTATTTT.

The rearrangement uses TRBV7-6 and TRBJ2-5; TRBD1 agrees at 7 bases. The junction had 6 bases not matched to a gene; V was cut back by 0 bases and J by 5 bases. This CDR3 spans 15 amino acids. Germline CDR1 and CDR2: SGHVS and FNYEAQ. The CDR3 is CASSLADRDGETQYF. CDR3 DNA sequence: TGTGCCAGCAGCTTAGCAGACAGGGACGGGGAGACCCAGTACTTC.

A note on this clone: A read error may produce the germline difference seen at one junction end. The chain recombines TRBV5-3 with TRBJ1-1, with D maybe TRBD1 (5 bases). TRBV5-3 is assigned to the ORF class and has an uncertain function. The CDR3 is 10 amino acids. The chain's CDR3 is CARDPTESIF. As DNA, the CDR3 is TGTGCCAGAGATCCGACAGAGAGTATCTTT.

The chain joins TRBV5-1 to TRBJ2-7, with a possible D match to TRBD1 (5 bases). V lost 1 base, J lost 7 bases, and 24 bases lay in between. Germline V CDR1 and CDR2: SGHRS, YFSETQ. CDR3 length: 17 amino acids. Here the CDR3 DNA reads TGCGCCAGCAGCTTGTCCGCTGGACAAGGCGCCGTCCGAGAGCAGTACTTC. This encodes CASSLSAGQGAVREQYF.

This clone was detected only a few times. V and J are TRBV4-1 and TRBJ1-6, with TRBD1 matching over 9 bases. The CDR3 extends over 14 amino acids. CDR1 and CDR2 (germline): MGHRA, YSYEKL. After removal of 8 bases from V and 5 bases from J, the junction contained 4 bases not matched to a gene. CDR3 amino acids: CASQDRGNNSPLHF. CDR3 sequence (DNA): TGCGCCAGCCAAGACAGGGGGAATAATTCACCCCTCCACTTT.

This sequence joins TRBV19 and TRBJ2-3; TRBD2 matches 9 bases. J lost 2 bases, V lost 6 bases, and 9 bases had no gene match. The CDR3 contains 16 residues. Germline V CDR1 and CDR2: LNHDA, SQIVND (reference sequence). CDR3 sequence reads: CASRSTGTSLTDTQYF. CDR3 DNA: TGTGCCAGTAGGAGTACCGGGACTAGCCTCACAGATACGCAGTATTTT.

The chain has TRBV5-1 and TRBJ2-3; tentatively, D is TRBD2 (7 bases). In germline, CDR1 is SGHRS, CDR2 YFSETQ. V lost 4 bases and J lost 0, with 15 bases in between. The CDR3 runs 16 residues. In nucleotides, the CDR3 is TGCGCCAGCAGCGGGTCCGCGGGGGCTAGCACAGATACGCAGTATTTT. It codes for CASSGSAGASTDTQYF.

The CDR3 DNA is TGTGCCAGCGGAGCGGGATTTAACACCGGGGAGCTGTTTTTT. It yields the protein CASGAGFNTGELFF. This chain links TRBV27 with TRBJ2-2; TRBD2 agrees at 7 bases. Losses at the gene ends were 8 bases for V and 2 bases for J; bases not matched to a gene: 5. Germline-derived CDR1 and CDR2 are MNHEY and SMNVEV (reference sequence). This CDR3 spans 14 amino acids.

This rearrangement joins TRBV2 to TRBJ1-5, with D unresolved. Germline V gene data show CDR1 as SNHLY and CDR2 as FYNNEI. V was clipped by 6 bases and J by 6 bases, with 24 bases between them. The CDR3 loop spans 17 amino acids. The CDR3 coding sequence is TGTGCCAGCAGCCACCAACGGGGTTCGGTGCAGACTCAGCCCCAGCATTTT. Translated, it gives CASSHQRGSVQTQPQHF.

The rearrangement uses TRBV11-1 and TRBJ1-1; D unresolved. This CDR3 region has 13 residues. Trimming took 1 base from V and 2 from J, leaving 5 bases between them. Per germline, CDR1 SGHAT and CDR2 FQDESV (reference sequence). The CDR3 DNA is TGTGCCAGCAGCTTAGAGCCCAACACTGAAGCTTTCTTT. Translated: CASSLEPNTEAFF.

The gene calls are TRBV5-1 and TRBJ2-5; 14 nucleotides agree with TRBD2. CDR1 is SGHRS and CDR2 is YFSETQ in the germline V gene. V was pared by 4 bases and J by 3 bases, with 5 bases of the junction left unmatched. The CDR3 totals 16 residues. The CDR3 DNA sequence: TGCGCCAGCAGCCCGGGACTAGCGGGGGTGAAAGAGACCCAGTACTTC. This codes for CASSPGLAGVKETQYF.

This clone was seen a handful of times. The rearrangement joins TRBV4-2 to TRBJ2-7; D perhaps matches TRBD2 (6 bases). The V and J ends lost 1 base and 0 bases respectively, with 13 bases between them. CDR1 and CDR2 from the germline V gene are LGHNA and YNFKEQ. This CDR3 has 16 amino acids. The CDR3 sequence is CASSQGIGGDSYEQYF. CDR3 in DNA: TGTGCCAGCAGCCAAGGGATAGGCGGGGACTCCTACGAGCAGTACTTC.

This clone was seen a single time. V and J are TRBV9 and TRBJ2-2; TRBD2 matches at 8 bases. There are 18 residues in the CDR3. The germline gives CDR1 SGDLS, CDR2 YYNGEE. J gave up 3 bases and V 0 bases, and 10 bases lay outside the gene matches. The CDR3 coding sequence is TGTGCCAGCAGCGTAGGCCCGACGCGGGGGGATTACACCGGGGAGCTGTTTTTT. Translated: CASSVGPTRGDYTGELFF.